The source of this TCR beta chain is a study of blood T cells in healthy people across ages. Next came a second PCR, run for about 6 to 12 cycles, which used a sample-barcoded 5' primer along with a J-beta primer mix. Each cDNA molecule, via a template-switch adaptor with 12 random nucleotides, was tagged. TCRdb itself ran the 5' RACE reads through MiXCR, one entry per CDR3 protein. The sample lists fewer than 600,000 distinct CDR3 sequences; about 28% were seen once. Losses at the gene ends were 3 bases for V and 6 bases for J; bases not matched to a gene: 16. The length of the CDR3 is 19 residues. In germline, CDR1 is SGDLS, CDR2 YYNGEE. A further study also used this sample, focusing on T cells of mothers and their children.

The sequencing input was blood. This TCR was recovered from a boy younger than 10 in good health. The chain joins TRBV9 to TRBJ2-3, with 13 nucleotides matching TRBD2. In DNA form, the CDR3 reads TGTGCCAGCAGCGCAGCCGGGACTAGCGGGACCTTTTTTTCGGATACGCAGTATTTT. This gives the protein CASSAAGTSGTFFSDTQYF.